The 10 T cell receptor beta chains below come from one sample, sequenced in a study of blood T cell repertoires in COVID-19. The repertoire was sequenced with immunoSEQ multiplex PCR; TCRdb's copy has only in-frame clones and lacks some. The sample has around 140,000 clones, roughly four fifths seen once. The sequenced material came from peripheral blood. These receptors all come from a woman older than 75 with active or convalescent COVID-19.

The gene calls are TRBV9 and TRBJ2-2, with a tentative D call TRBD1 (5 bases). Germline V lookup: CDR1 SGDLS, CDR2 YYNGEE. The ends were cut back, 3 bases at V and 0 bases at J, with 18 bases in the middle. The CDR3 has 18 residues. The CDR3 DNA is TGTGCCAGCAGCGCCCGTGGGGCAGGCTTCGCGAACACCGGGGAGCTGTTTTTT. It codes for CASSARGAGFANTGELFF.

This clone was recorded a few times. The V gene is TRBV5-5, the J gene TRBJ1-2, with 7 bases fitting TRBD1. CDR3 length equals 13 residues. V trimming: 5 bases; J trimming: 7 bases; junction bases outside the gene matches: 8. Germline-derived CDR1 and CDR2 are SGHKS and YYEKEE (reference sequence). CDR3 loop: CASRGTGEIGYTF. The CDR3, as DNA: TGTGCCAGCAGGGGTACAGGGGAGATTGGCTACACCTTC.

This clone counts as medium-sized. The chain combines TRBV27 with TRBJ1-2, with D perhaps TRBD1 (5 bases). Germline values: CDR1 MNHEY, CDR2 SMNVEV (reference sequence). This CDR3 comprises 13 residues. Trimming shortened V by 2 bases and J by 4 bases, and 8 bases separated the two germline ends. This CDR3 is CASSLQGSYGYTF. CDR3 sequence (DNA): TGTGCCAGCAGTTTACAGGGTAGCTATGGCTACACCTTC.

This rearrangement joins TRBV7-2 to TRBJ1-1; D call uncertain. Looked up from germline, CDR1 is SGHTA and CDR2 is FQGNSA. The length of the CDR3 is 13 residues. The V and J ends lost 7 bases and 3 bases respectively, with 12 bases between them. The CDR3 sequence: CASTYGLYTEAFF. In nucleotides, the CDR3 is TGTGCCAGCACCTATGGTTTGTACACTGAAGCTTTCTTT.

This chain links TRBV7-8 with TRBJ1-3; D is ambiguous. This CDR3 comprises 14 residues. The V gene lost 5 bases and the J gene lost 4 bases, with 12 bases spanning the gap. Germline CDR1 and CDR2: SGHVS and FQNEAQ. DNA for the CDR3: TGTGCCAGCAGCCCCCTACCCGGGGGAAACACCATATATTTT. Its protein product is CASSPLPGGNTIYF.

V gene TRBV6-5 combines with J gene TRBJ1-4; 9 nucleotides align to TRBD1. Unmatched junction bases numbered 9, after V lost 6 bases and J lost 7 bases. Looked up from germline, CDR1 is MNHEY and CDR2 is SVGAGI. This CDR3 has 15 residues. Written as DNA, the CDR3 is TGTGCCAGCAGCCCGGGACAGGGCTTGTTTGAAAAACTGTTTTTT. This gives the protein CASSPGQGLFEKLFF.

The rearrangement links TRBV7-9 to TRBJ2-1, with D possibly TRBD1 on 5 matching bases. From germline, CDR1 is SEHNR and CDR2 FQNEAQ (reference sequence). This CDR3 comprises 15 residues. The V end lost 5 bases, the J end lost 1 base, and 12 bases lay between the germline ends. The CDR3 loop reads CASSPRQGSYNEQFF. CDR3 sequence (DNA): TGTGCCAGCAGCCCTCGGCAGGGTTCCTACAATGAGCAGTTCTTC. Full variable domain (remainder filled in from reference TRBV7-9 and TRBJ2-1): DTGVSQNPRHKITKRGQNVTFRCDPISEHNRLYWYRQTLGQGPEFLTYFQNEAQLEKSRLLSDRFSAERPKGSFSTLEIQRTEQGDSAMYLCASSPRQGSYNEQFFGPGTRLTVL.

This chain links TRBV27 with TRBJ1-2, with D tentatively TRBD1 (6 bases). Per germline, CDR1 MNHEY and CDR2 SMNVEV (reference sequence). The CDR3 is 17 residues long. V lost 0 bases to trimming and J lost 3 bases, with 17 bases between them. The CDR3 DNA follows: TGTGCCAGCAGTTTATCGTTTCAACAGGGAATTGACTATGGCTACACCTTC. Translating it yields CASSLSFQQGIDYGYTF.

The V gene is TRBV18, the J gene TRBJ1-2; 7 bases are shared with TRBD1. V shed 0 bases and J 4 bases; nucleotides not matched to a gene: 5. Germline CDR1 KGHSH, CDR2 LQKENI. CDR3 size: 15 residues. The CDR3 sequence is CASSPPRGGGYGYTF. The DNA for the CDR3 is TGTGCCAGCTCACCACCTAGAGGGGGCGGCTATGGCTACACCTTC.

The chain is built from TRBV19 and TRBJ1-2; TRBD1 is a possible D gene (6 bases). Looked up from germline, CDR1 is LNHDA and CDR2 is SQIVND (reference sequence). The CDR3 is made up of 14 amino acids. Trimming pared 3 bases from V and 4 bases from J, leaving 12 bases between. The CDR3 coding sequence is TGTGCCAGTAGTATCGGACAGACATTCTATGGCTACACCTTC. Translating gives CASSIGQTFYGYTF.